This is a list of T cell receptor beta chains from one sample in a study of shared clonotypes between healthy human individuals. Libraries were prepared by immunoSEQ multiplex PCR; TCRdb keeps only in-frame clonotypes and omits some of them. Of about 580,000 clones in the sample, 98% were seen once. Sequencing was done on a sample of naive CD8+ T cells sorted from blood. These receptors came from a man aged 25-45 years in good health. The CDR3 runs from the conserved cysteine through the conserved F or W. A D gene is named only where the DNA matches it firmly. Not every row has a clone size; where given, it reads once, few, many or a size class.

cdr3_length clone_size j_call d_call v_call cdr3_aa cdr3_nt
14 . TRBJ2-3 . TRBV27 CASSSRTRTDTQYF TGTGCCAGCAGTTCAAGGACTCGCACAGATACGCAGTATTTT
14 . TRBJ2-2 . TRBV6-5 CASTYGANTGELFF TGTGCCAGCACGTACGGAGCGAACACCGGGGAGCTGTTTTTT
16 . TRBJ1-3 . TRBV4-1 CASSQDRSFSGNTIYF TGCGCCAGCAGCCAAGATCGGTCGTTCTCTGGAAACACCATATATTTT
10 . TRBJ2-5 . TRBV27 CASLLGTQYF TGTGCCAGTCTCTTGGGGACCCAGTACTTC
13 . TRBJ1-2 . TRBV10-2 CASSEVRAGGYTF TGCGCCAGCAGTGAGGTCAGGGCCGGTGGCTACACCTTC
14 . TRBJ2-5 . TRBV9 CASSDGGSQETQYF TGTGCCAGCAGCGATGGGGGATCCCAAGAGACCCAGTACTTC
14 . TRBJ2-5 TRBD2 TRBV5-1 CASRTGLAGETQYF TGCGCCAGCAGAACGGGACTAGCGGGAGAGACCCAGTACTTC
14 . TRBJ2-7 . TRBV5-6 CASSRPREAYEQYF TGTGCCAGCAGCCGACCCCGAGAAGCCTACGAGCAGTACTTC
13 . TRBJ2-1 . TRBV11-3 CASSPPDSNEQFF TGTGCCAGCAGCCCGCCGGACAGCAATGAGCAGTTCTTC
12 . TRBJ2-1 . TRBV29-1 CSVELAYNEQFF TGCAGCGTTGAACTAGCCTACAATGAGCAGTTCTTC
15 . TRBJ2-5 . TRBV7-3 CASSLWAGQEETQYF TGTGCCAGCAGCTTATGGGCGGGGCAGGAAGAGACCCAGTACTTC
16 . TRBJ2-7 . TRBV28 CASSSIRGSNSYEQYF TGTGCCAGCAGCTCCATTAGGGGCAGCAATTCCTACGAGCAGTACTTC
13 . TRBJ2-5 . TRBV9 CASSVAGQETQYF TGTGCCAGCAGCGTAGCCGGCCAAGAGACCCAGTACTTC
16 . TRBJ2-3 TRBD1 TRBV6-1 CASSGSTGGSTDTQYF TGTGCCAGCAGTGGCTCGACAGGGGGTAGCACAGATACGCAGTATTTT
14 . TRBJ2-7 . TRBV11-2 CASSSTDAHYEQYF TGTGCCAGCAGCTCAACAGATGCCCACTACGAGCAGTACTTC
14 . TRBJ2-2 . TRBV6-5 CASSYGPGTGELFF TGTGCCAGCAGTTACGGCCCAGGTACCGGGGAGCTGTTTTTT
16 . TRBJ2-7 TRBD2 TRBV5-1 CASSLALAGVSDEQYF TGCGCCAGCAGCTTGGCCTTAGCGGGAGTTTCCGACGAGCAGTACTTC
16 . TRBJ2-1 . TRBV27 CASRETYSGPGNEQFF TGTGCCAGCAGGGAAACCTACTCAGGGCCGGGTAATGAGCAGTTCTTC
12 . TRBJ2-3 . TRBV10-1 CASSDRRNTQYF TGCGCCAGCAGTGACAGGAGAAATACGCAGTATTTT
12 . TRBJ2-1 . TRBV7-2 CASSLSQPEQFF TGTGCCAGCAGCTTAAGTCAGCCTGAGCAGTTCTTC
16 . TRBJ2-2 TRBD2 TRBV11-2 CASSTGIAGGPGELFF TGTGCCAGCAGCACAGGAATAGCGGGAGGGCCCGGGGAGCTGTTTTTT
13 . TRBJ1-1 . TRBV9 CASSVDLGHEAFF TGTGCCAGCAGCGTAGACCTCGGCCATGAAGCTTTCTTT
16 . TRBJ2-1 . TRBV4-2 CASSQEWLAFSNEQFF TGTGCCAGCAGCCAAGAATGGCTAGCTTTTAGCAATGAGCAGTTCTTC
16 once TRBJ2-7 TRBD2 TRBV9 CASSVSREEALGEQYF TGTGCCAGCAGCGTCTCTCGGGAGGAGGCTCTTGGCGAGCAGTACTTC
16 once TRBJ2-7 TRBD2 TRBV4-1 CASSQIDKGLRIEQYF TGCGCCAGCAGCCAAATTGACAAGGGACTACGCATCGAGCAGTACTTC
17 . TRBJ2-1 TRBD2 TRBV5-6 CASSPSFRAGAYNEQFF TGTGCCAGCAGCCCGTCCTTTAGGGCGGGGGCCTACAATGAGCAGTTCTTC
13 . TRBJ1-5 . TRBV11-1 CASSQGGGQPQHF TGTGCCAGCAGCCAAGGAGGGGGTCAGCCCCAGCATTTT